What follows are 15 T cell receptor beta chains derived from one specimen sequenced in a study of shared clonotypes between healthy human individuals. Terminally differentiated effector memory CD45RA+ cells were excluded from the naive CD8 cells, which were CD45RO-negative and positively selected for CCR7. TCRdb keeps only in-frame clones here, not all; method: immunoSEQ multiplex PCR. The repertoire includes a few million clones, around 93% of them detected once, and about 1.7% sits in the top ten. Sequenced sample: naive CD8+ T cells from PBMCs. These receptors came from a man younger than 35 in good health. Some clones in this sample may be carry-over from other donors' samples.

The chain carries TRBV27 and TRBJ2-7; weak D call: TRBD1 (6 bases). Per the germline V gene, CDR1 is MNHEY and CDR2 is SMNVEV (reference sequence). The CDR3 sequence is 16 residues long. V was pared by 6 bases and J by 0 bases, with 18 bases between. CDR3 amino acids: CASSLSYRAPSYEQYF. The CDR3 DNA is TGTGCCAGCAGCCTCTCCTACAGGGCACCCTCCTACGAGCAGTACTTC.

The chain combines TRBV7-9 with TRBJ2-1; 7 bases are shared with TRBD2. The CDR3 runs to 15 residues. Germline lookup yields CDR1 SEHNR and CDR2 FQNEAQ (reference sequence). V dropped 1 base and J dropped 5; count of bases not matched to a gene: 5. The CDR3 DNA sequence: TGTGCCAGCAGCTTAGACGGCGGGAGTCACAATGAGCAGTTCTTC. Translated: CASSLDGGSHNEQFF.

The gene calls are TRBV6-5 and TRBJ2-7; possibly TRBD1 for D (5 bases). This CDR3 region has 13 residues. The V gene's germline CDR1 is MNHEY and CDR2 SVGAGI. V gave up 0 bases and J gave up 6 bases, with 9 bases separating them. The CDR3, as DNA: TGTGCCAGCAGTTACTCGGGGCCGGGCGAGCAGTACTTC. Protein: CASSYSGPGEQYF.

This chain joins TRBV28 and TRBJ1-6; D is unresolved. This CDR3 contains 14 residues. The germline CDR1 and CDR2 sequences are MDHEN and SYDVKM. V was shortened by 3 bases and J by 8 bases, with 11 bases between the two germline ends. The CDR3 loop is CASSFAEGYSPLHF. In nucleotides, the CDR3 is TGTGCCAGCAGTTTCGCTGAAGGGTATTCACCCCTCCACTTT.

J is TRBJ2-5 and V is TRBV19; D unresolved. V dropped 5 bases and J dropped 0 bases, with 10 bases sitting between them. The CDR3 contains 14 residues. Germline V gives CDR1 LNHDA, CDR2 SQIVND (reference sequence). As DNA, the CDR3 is TGTGCCAGTAGTCCCCCACGGTACCAAGAGACCCAGTACTTC. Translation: CASSPPRYQETQYF.

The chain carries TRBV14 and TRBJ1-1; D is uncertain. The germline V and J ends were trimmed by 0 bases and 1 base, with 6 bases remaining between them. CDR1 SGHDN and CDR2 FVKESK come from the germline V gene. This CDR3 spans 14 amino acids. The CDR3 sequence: CASSQDPGNTEAFF. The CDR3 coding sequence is TGTGCCAGCAGCCAAGATCCAGGGAACACTGAAGCTTTCTTT.

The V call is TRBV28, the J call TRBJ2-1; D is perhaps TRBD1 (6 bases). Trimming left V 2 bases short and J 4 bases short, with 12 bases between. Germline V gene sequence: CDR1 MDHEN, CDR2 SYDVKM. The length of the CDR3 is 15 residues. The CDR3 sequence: CASSLQGIGYNEQFF. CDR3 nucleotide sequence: TGTGCCAGCAGTTTACAGGGGATCGGATACAATGAGCAGTTCTTC.

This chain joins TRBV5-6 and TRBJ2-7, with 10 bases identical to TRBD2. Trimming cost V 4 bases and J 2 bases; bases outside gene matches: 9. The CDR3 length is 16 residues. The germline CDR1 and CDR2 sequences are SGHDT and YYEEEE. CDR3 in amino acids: CASSPGALAGAYEQYF. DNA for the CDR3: TGTGCCAGCAGCCCGGGGGCCCTAGCGGGAGCCTACGAGCAGTACTTC.

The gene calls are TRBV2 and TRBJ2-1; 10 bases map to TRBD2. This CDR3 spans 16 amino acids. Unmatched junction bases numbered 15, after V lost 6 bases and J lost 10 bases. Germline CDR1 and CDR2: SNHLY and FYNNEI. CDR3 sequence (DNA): TGTGCCAGCAGCACCAGGGGGCTCAGACTAGCGGGCGAGCAGTTCTTC. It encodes CASSTRGLRLAGEQFF.

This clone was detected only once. The CDR3 coding sequence is TGTGCTAGTGCCCCCCCGGGACAGTCCTACGAGCAGTACTTC. This gives the protein CASAPPGQSYEQYF. The V gene is TRBV12-5, the J gene TRBJ2-7, with 7 bases that match TRBD1. The CDR3 loop spans 14 amino acids. The junction had 7 bases not matched to a gene; V was cut back by 7 bases and J by 1 base. CDR1 and CDR2 from the germline V gene are LGHNT and FRNRAP.

Here the CDR3 reads CASSLVGQGRETQYF. Written as DNA, the CDR3 is TGTGCCAGCAGCTTGGTGGGACAGGGTAGAGAGACCCAGTACTTC. V usage is TRBV5-6 and J usage is TRBJ2-5; 9 bases are shared with TRBD1. CDR1 and CDR2 (germline): SGHDT, YYEEEE. V shed 0 bases, J shed 4 bases, and the junction held 4 bases outside the gene matches. The CDR3 extends over 15 amino acids.

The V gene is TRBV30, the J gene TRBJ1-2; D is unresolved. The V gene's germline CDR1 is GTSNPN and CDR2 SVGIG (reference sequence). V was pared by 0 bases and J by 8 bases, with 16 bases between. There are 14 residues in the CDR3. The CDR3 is CAWSVRQLEVGYTF. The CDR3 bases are TGTGCCTGGAGTGTACGGCAACTCGAGGTGGGCTACACCTTC.

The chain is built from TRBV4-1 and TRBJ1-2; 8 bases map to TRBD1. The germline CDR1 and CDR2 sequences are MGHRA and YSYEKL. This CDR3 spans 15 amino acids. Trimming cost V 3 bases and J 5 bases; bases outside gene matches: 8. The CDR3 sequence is CASSQRTGPPYGYTF. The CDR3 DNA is TGCGCCAGCAGCCAGAGGACAGGGCCCCCTTATGGCTACACCTTC.

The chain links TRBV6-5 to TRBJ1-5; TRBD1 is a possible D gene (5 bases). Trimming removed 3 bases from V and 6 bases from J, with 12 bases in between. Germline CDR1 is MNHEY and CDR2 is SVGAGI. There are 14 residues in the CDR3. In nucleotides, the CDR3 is TGTGCCAGCAGTTATCAGCAGGGAGGTCAGCCCCAGCATTTT. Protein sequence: CASSYQQGGQPQHF.

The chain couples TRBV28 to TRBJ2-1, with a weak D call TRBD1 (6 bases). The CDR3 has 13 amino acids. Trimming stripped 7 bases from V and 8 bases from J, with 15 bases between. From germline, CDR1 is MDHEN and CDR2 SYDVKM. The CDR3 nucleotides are TGTGCCAGCACCCAAGGGGGTATGGATGAGCAGTTCTTC. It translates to CASTQGGMDEQFF. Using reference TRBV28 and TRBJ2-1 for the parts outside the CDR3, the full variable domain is DVKVTQSSRYLVKRTGEKVFLECVQDMDHENMFWYRQDPGLGLRLIYFSYDVKMKEKGDIPEGYSVSREKKERFSLILESASTNQTSMYLCASTQGGMDEQFFGPGTRLTVL.